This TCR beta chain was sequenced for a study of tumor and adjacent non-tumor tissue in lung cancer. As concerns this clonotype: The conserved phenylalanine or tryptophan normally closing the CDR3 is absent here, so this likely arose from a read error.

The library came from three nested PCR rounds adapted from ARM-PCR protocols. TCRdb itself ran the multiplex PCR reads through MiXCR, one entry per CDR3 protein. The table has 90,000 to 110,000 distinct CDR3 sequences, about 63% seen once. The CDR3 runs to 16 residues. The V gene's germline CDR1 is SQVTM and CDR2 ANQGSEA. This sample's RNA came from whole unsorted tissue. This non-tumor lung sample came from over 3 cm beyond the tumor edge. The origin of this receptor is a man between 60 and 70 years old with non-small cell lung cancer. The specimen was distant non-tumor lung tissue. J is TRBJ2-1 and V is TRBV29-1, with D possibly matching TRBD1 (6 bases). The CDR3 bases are TGTAGCGTTCACAGACAGACCCTCAGGGGCTACAATGAGCAGTTCTTA. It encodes CSVHRQTLRGYNEQFL.